This entry concerns a single T cell receptor (beta chain). This sample was taken from a study of blood T cells in healthy people across ages. The authors ran a second PCR of about 6 to 11 cycles using a sample-barcoded 5' primer and a J-beta primer mix. MiXCR, run by TCRdb on the 5' RACE reads, gives a single entry per CDR3 protein. The sample has about 1.6 million distinct CDR3 sequences; around 35% are singletons. V dropped 9 bases and J dropped 5 bases, with 13 bases sitting between them. Germline lookup yields CDR1 MDHEN and CDR2 SYDVKM. This CDR3 is built from 13 residues. Sequenced input: blood. V is TRBV28 and J is TRBJ2-2; the D is unclear. The source of this sequence is a woman aged 25 to 39 in good health. CDR3 DNA sequence: TGTGCCAGTCGGACGACCCTTACCGGGGAGCTGTTTTTT. Amino acids: CASRTTLTGELFF.